These 7 T cell receptor beta chains came from one sample sequenced in a study of OX40 agonist ivuxolimab in advanced cancers. Preparation of the library involved the immunoSEQ multiplex PCR assay. TCRdb provides this immuneACCESS table in a form limited to in-frame rearrangements. Some clones are lacking; in checked studies, under half of them reflect an unresolved V gene, and why the rest are absent is not known. Within this sample are about 73,000 clones, with roughly 80% of them counted one time only. The leading ten clones occupy 2% to 2.5% of the sample. The sample here was CD4+ or CD8+ T cells sorted from blood, taken in a trial of the OX40 agonist ivuxolimab. The origin of the receptors is an adult with an advanced solid tumor such as melanoma, head and neck, liver or kidney cancer.

The V gene is TRBV7-3, the J gene TRBJ1-2; D is ambiguous. Germline CDR1 is SGHTA and CDR2 is FQGTGA. Trimming took off 2 bases at V and 8 bases at J, with 18 bases between the two ends. This CDR3 region has 15 residues. The CDR3 nucleotides are TGTGCCAGCAGCTTATCACACGGGCCCGCGGGGGGCTACACCTTC. It is translated as CASSLSHGPAGGYTF.

The rearrangement links TRBV19 to TRBJ1-6, with 7 bases that match TRBD1. CDR1 is LNHDA, CDR2 SQIVND, per germline (reference sequence). The CDR3 is 12 residues long. Trimming cost V 5 bases and J 14 bases; bases outside gene matches: 6. For the CDR3, the DNA is TGTGCCAGTAGTGCCCGACAGGGATCCCTCCACTTT. It yields the protein CASSARQGSLHF.

The chain is built from TRBV20-1 and TRBJ2-3; no clear D gene. Trimming left V 6 bases short and J 0 bases short, with 4 bases between. The CDR3 length is 11 residues. The germline V gene has CDR1 DFQATT and CDR2 SNEGSKA (reference sequence). Here the CDR3 DNA reads TGCAGTGCCCGGAGCACAGATACGCAGTATTTT. This translates into CSARSTDTQYF.

The J gene is TRBJ2-3, the V gene TRBV7-2; 13 bases are a match to TRBD2. The CDR3 runs to 17 residues. Trimming at V came to 4 bases and at J to 8 bases, leaving 12 bases not matched to a gene. Germline CDR1 SGHTA, CDR2 FQGNSA. In DNA, the CDR3 is TGTGCCAGCAGCTCTTATCTTGGACTAGCGGGAGTCGGTACGCAGTATTTT. Protein: CASSSYLGLAGVGTQYF.

This rearrangement joins TRBV7-2 to TRBJ1-5; D perhaps matches TRBD1 (6 bases). The V end lost 1 base, the J end lost 3 bases, and 13 bases lay between the germline ends. The CDR3 runs 16 residues. Germline lookup yields CDR1 SGHTA and CDR2 FQGNSA. The CDR3 protein is CASSLVGAGNNQPQHF. The CDR3 DNA sequence: TGTGCCAGCAGCTTAGTGGGGGCAGGGAACAATCAGCCCCAGCATTTT.

The chain is built from TRBV6-1 and TRBJ2-3; TRBD1 matches at 7 bases. V shed 7 bases, J shed 2 bases, and the junction held 3 bases outside the gene matches. Germline V gene lookup returns CDR1 MNHNS and CDR2 SASEGT. The CDR3 spans 13 residues. CDR3 sequence reads: CASKQGYTDTQYF. DNA of the CDR3: TGTGCCAGCAAACAGGGGTACACAGATACGCAGTATTTT.

The CDR3 DNA reads as TGTGCCAGCAGCGTGAGCGGGGGGCGGAACACCGGGGAGCTGTTTTTT. This sequence encodes CASSVSGGRNTGELFF. V is TRBV9 and J is TRBJ2-2; 9 bases are shared with TRBD2. Germline CDR1 and CDR2: SGDLS and YYNGEE. The J segment lost 1 base and the V segment lost 2 bases, leaving 3 bases of the junction unmatched. This CDR3 comprises 16 residues.